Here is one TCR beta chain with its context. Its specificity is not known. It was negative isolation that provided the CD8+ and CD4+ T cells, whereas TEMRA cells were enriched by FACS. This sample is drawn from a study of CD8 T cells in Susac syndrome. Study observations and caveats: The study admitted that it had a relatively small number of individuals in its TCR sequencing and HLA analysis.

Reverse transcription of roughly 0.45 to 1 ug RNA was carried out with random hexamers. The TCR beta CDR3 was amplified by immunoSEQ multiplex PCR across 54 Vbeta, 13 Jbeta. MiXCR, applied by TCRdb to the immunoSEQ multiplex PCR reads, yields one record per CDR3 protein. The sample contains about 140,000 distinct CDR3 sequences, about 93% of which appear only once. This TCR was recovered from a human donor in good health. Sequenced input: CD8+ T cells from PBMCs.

CDR3 sequence reads: CASSYSGAVGDYGYTF. The CDR3 nucleotides are TGTGCCAGCAGTTACTCAGGGGCGGTAGGAGACTATGGCTACACCTTC. V and J are TRBV6-5 and TRBJ1-2; maybe TRBD1 (5 bases). The CDR3 sequence is 16 residues long. V was pared by 0 bases and J by 3 bases, with 14 bases between. Germline V gene data show CDR1 as MNHEY and CDR2 as SVGAGI.